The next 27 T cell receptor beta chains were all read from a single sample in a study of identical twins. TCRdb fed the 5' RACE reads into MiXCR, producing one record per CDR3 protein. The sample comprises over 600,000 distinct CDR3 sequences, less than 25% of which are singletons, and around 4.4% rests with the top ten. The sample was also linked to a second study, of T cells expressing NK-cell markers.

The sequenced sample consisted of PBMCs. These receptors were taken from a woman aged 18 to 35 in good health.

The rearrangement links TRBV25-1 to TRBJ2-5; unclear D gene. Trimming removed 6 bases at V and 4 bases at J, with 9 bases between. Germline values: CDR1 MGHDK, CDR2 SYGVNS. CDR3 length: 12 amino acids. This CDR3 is CASRQDRETQYF. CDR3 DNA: TGTGCCAGCAGACAAGATCGAGAGACCCAGTACTTC.

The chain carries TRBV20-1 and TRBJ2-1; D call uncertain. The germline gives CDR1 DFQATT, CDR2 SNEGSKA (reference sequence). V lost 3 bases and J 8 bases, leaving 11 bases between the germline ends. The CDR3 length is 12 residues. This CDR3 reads CSASLAFDEQFF. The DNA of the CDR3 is TGCAGTGCTAGTCTCGCTTTCGATGAGCAGTTCTTC.

The CDR3 DNA sequence: TGCAGTGCTCGGGGACTGCCCATCTCCTACAATGAGCAGTTCTTC. This sequence encodes CSARGLPISYNEQFF. The rearrangement links TRBV20-1 to TRBJ2-1, with D possibly matching TRBD2 (6 bases). Trimming left V 5 bases short and J 0 bases short, with 14 bases between. Germline V gene data show CDR1 as DFQATT and CDR2 as SNEGSKA (reference sequence). CDR3 length: 15 residues.

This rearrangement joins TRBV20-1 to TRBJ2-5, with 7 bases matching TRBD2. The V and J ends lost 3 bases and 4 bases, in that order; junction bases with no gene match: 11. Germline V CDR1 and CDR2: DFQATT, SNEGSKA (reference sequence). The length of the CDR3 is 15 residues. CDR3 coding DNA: TGCAGTGCTAGTAACCTAGCGGTAATGGGAGAGACCCAGTACTTC. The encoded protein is CSASNLAVMGETQYF.

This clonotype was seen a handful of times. CDR3: CASRSGNEQFF. CDR3 DNA: TGTGCCAGCAGGTCCGGTAATGAGCAGTTCTTC. The chain has TRBV7-2 and TRBJ2-1, with unresolved D. V was pared by 6 bases and J by 7 bases, with 7 bases between. This CDR3 has 11 residues. Germline CDR1 reads SGHTA; CDR2 reads FQGNSA.

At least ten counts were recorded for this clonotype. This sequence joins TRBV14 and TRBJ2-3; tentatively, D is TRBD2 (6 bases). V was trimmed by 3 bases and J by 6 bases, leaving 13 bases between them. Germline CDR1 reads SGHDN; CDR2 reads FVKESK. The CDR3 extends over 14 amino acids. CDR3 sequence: CASSHSGAGDTQYF. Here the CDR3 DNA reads TGTGCCAGCAGCCATAGCGGCGCCGGGGATACGCAGTATTTT.

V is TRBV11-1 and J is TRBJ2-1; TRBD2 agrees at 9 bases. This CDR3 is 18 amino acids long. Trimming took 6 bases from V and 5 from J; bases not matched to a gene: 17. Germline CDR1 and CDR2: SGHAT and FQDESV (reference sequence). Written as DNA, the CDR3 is TGTGCCAGCAGGCGGCCGACCCCGACTAGCGGTGCGAACAATGAGCAGTTCTTC. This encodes CASRRPTPTSGANNEQFF. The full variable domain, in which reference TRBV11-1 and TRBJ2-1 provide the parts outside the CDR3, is EAEVAQSPRYKITEKSQAVAFWCDPISGHATLYWYRQILGQGPELLVQFQDESVVDDSQLPKDRFSAERLKGVDSTLKIQPAELGDSAMYLCASRRPTPTSGANNEQFFGPGTRLTVL.

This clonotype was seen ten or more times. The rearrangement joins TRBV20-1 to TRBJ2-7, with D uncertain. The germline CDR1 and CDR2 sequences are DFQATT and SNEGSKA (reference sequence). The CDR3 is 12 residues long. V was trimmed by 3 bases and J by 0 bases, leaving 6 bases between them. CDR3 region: CSASTSSYEQYF. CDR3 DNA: TGCAGTGCTAGCACCAGCTCCTACGAGCAGTACTTC.

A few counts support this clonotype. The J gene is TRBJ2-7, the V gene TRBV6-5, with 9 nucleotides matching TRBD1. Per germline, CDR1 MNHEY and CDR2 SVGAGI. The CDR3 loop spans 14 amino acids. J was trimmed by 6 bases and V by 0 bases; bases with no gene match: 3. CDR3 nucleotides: TGTGCCAGCAGTTACTCGGGGACAGGGACCGAGCAGTACTTC. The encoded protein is CASSYSGTGTEQYF.

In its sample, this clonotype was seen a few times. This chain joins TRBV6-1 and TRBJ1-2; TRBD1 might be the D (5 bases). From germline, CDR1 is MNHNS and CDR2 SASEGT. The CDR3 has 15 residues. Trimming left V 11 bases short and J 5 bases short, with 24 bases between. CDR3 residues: CADPDRRRLLYGYTF. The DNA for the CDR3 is TGTGCCGACCCTGACAGAAGGCGGCTACTGTATGGCTACACCTTC.

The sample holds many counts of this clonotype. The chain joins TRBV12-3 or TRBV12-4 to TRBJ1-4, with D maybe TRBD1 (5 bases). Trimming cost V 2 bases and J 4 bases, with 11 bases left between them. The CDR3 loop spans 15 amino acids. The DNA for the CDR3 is TGTGCCAGCAGTTTATTTGCAGGGAGTAATGAAAAACTGTTTTTT. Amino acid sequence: CASSLFAGSNEKLFF.

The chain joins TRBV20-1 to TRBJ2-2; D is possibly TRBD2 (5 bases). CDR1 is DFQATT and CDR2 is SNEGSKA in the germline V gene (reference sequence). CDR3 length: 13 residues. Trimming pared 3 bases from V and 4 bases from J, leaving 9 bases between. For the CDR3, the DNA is TGCAGTGCTAGGGAGGCCGCCACCGGGGAGCTGTTTTTT. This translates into CSAREAATGELFF.

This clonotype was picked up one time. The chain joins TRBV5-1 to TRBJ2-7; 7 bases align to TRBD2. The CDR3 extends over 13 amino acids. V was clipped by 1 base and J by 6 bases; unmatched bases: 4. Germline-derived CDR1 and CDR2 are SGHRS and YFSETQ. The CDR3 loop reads CASSLRGEFEQYF. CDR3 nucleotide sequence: TGCGCCAGCAGCTTGCGGGGGGAGTTCGAGCAGTACTTC.

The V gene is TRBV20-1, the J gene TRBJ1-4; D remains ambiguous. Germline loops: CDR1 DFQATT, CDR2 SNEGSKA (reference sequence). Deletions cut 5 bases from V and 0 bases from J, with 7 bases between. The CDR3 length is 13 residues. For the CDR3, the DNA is TGCAGTGCTGGGAGGGCAACTAATGAAAAACTGTTTTTT. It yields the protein CSAGRATNEKLFF.

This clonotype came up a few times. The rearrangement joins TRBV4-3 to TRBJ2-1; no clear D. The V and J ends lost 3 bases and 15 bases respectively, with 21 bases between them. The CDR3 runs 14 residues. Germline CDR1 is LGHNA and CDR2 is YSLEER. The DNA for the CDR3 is TGCGCCAGCAGCCATTATCTCGGATGGAACCTGCTGTTCTTC. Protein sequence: CASSHYLGWNLLFF.

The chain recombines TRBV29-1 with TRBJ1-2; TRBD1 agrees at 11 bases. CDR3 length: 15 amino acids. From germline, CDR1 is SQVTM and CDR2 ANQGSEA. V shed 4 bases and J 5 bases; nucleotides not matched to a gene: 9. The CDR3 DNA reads TGCAGCGTTGGCGAACCGGGACAGGGGGAATATGGCTACACCTTC. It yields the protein CSVGEPGQGEYGYTF.

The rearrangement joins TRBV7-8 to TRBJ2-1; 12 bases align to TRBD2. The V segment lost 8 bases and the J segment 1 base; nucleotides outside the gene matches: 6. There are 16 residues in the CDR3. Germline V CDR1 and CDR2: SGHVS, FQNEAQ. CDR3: CASSSGRAPSYNEQFF. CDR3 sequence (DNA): TGTGCCAGCTCTAGCGGGAGGGCCCCGTCCTACAATGAGCAGTTCTTC.

This chain's CDR3 is CASSLEVGAAEQFF. CDR3 bases: TGTGCCAGCAGCTTAGAGGTGGGAGCGGCTGAGCAGTTCTTC. The chain uses TRBV7-2 and TRBJ2-1, with D perhaps TRBD2 (5 bases). This CDR3 spans 14 amino acids. Trimming took off 1 base at V and 9 bases at J, with 13 bases between the two ends. Germline V lookup: CDR1 SGHTA, CDR2 FQGNSA.

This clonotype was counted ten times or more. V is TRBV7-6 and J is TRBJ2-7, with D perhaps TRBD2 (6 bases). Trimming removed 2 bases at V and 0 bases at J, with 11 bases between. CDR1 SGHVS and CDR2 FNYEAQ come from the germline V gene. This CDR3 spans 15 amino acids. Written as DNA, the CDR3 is TGTGCCAGCAGCTTACTAGCGCGATCCTCCTACGAGCAGTACTTC. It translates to CASSLLARSSYEQYF.

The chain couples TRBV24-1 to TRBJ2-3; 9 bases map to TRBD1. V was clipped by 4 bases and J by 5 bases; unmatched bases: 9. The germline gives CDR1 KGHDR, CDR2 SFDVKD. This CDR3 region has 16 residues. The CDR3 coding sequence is TGTGCCACCAGTGACGGGGGGACAGGGCAGGGAGATACGCAGTATTTT. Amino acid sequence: CATSDGGTGQGDTQYF.

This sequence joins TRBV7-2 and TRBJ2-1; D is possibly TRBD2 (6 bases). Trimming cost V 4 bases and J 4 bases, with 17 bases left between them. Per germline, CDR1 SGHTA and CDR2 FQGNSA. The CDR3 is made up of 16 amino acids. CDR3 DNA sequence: TGTGCCAGCAGCTACATAACAGAGCGGGTATACAATGAGCAGTTCTTC. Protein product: CASSYITERVYNEQFF.

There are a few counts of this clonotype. The CDR3 here is CASSLVVTGVHGYTF. CDR3 bases: TGCGCCAGCAGCTTGGTAGTCACCGGGGTCCATGGCTACACCTTC. The chain employs TRBV5-1 and TRBJ1-2; the D is unclear. The CDR3 extends over 15 amino acids. V was shortened by 0 bases and J by 6 bases, with 15 bases between the two germline ends. The germline V gene encodes CDR1 SGHRS and CDR2 YFSETQ.

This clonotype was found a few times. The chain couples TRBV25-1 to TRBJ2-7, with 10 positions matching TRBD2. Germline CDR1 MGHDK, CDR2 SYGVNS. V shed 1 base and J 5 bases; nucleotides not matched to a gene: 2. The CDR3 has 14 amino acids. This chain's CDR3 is CASSEFLAGDEQYF. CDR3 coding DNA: TGTGCCAGCAGTGAATTTCTAGCGGGAGACGAGCAGTACTTC.

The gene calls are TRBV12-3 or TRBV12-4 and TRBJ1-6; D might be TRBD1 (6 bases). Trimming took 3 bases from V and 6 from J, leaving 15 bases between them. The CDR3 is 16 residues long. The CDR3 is CASSLGSDRPNSPLHF. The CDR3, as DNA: TGTGCCAGCAGTTTGGGTTCCGACAGGCCTAATTCACCCCTCCACTTT.

The CDR3 is CASSDGTGLNTEAFF. The CDR3 coding sequence is TGCGCCAGCAGCGACGGGACAGGACTGAACACTGAAGCTTTCTTT. The rearrangement links TRBV5-1 to TRBJ1-1, with 8 bases that match TRBD1. Germline V lookup: CDR1 SGHRS, CDR2 YFSETQ. The CDR3 is made up of 15 amino acids. The J segment lost 0 bases and the V segment lost 4 bases, leaving 5 bases of the junction unmatched.

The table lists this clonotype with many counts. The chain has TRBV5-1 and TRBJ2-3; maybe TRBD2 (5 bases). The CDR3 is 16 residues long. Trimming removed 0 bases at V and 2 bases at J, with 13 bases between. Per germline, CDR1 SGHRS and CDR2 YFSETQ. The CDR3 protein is CASSLDPGIITDTQYF. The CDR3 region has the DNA TGCGCCAGCAGCTTGGATCCGGGGATTATCACAGATACGCAGTATTTT.

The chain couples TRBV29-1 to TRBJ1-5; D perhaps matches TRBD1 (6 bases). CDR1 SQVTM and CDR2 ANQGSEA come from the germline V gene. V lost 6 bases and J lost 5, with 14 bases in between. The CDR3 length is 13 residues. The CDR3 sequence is CSVGQFPDQPQHF. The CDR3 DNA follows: TGCAGCGTAGGACAGTTCCCCGATCAGCCCCAGCATTTT.